What follows describes a single T cell receptor (beta chain). This receptor's antigen is unknown. One base away there is no much larger clone; base qualities are not given. CDR1 SGHRS and CDR2 YFSETQ are derived from the germline V gene. From V the trimming removes 7 bases and from J it removes 4 bases, while the gene matches leave 9 bases of the junction unaccounted for. Including the terminal cysteine and phenylalanine, the CDR3 comprises 14 residues. Just the 42-base CDR3 DNA is kept, in frame starting at base 1. The data derive from a study of lymphopenia after photon versus proton radiotherapy (dated by TCRdb to between 2019 and 2020). Regarding the study in general: In patients with gastrointestinal tumors who developed high-grade lymphopenia, the study compared the immunological effects of photon radiation therapy with those of proton radiation therapy. The goal of the study was to describe how the two radiation modalities differ in their effects on the immune system. The cohort comprised about 22 patients with gastrointestinal tumors who received either photon or proton therapy and then developed lymphopenia.

Beyond this particular receptor, the publication reports: Across the cohort, an inverse correlation was found between a larger post-nadir drop in TCR diversity and overall survival time among patients who died. The authors looked at the survival association only in patients who died, and they framed better survival with proton therapy as a possibility rather than a demonstrated result. After the lymphocyte count nadir, photon-treated repertoires showed oligoclonal expansion, especially of CD8+ Temra cells, which drove the drop in diversity. Proton-treated patients stayed relatively stable during treatment, while photon-treated patients lost naive T cells and TCR diversity and gained effector/memory populations.

Receptors were amplified or captured by the immunoSEQ multiplex PCR assay. T cell repertoires were profiled with deep sequencing of rearranged TCR beta loci together with multiparametric flow cytometry. TCRdb mirrors the immuneACCESS table, restricted to in-frame sequences. Some clones are absent from its copies; in checked studies, under half trace to an unresolved V gene, and the reason for the others is unknown. The sample profile shows 20,000 to 25,000 clones; around 90% of them were found once. Roughly a tenth of the sample rests with the top ten. The chain is assembled from TRBV5-1 and TRBJ1-1, with 8 bases matching TRBD1. Sequencing used peripheral blood, obtained from a patient treated with proton-based radiotherapy. This TCR came from a woman aged 70-85 years with pancreatic cancer. Some clones in this sample may be carry-over from other donors' samples. The DNA reads as follows: TGCGCCAGCCGACCGCGACAGGGGACCACTGAAGCTTTCTTT. Translated, it gives CASRPRQGTTEAFF.